This T cell receptor beta chain appears in the sequencing data of a study of OX40 agonist ivuxolimab in advanced cancers. The data were produced by immunoSEQ multiplex PCR, yet TCRdb's version contains in-frame clones alone and is incomplete. Of 82,000 or so clones listed, 80% to 95% were seen once; the top ten hold around 1.1%. Study-wide results and limits: CD4+ T cells averaged fewer expanded clones than CD8+ T cells.

A word on this clone: Its antigen remains unidentified.

V gave up 5 bases and J gave up 5 bases, with 22 bases separating them. CDR1 and CDR2 from the germline V gene are SEHNR and FQNEAQ (reference sequence). The CDR3 totals 17 residues. The source of this sequence is an adult with an advanced solid tumor such as melanoma, head and neck, liver or kidney cancer. The rearrangement uses TRBV7-9 and TRBJ2-1, with a possible D match to TRBD2 (5 bases). Sequenced material: CD4+ or CD8+ T cells sorted from blood, taken in a trial of the OX40 agonist ivuxolimab. The CDR3 reads CASSKGGSASRNNEQFF. CDR3 DNA: TGTGCCAGCAGCAAAGGTGGGTCGGCTAGCCGGAACAATGAGCAGTTCTTC.